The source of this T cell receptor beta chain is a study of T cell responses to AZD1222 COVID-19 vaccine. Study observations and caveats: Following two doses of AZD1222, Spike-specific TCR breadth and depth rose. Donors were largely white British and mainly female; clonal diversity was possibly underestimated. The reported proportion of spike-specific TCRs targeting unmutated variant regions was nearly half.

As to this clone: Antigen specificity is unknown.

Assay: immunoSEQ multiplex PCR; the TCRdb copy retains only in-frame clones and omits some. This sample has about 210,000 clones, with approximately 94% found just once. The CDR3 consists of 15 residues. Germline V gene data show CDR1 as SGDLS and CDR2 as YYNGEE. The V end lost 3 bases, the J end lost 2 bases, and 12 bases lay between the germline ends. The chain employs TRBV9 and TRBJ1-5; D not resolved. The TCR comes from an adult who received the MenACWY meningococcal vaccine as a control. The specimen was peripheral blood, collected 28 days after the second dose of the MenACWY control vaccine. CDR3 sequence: CASSADGAGNQPQHF. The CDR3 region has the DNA TGTGCCAGCAGCGCGGACGGTGCTGGCAATCAGCCCCAGCATTTT. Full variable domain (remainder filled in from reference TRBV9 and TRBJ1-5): DSGVTQTPKHLITATGQRVTLRCSPRSGDLSVYWYQQSLDQGLQFLIQYYNGEERAKGNILERFSAQQFPDLHSELNLSSLELGDSALYFCASSADGAGNQPQHFGDGTRLSIL.